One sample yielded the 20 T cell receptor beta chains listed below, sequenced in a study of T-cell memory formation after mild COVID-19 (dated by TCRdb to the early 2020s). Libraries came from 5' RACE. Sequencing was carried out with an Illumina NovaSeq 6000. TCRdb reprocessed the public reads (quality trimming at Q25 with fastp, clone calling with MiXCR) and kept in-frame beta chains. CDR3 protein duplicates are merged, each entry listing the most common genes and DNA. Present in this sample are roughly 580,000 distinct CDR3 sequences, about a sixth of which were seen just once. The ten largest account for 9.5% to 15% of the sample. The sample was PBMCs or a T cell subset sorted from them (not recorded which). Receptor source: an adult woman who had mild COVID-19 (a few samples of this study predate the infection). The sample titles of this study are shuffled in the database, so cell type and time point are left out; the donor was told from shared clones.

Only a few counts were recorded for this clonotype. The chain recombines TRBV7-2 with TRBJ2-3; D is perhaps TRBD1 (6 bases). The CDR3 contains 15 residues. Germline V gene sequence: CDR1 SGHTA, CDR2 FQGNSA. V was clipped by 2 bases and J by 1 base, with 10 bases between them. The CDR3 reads CASSLMAGGTDTQYF. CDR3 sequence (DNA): TGTGCCAGCAGCTTAATGGCAGGGGGCACAGATACGCAGTATTTT.

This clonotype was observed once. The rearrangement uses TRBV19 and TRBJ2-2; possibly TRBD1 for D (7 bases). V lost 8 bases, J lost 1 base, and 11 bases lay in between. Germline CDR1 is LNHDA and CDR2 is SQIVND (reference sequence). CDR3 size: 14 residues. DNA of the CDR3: TGTGCCAGTCAGGGGGGACTGAACACCGGGGAGCTGTTTTTT. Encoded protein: CASQGGLNTGELFF.

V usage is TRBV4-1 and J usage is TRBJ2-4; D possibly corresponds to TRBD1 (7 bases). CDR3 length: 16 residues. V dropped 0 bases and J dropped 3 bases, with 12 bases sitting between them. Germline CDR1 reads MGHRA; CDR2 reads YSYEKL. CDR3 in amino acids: CASSQEARGVKNIQYF. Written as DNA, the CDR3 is TGCGCCAGCAGCCAAGAGGCCAGGGGGGTCAAAAACATTCAGTACTTC.

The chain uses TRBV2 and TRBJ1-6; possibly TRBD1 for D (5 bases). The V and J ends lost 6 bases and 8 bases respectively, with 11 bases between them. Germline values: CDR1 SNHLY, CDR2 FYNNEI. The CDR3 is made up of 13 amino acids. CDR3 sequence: CASSPGEYSPLHF. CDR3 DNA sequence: TGTGCCAGCAGCCCGGGGGAATATTCACCCCTCCACTTT.

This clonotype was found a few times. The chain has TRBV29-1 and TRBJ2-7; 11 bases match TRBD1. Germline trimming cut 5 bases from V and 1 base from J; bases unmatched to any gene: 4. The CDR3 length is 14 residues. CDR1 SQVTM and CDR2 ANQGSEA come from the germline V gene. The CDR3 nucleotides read TGCAGCGTTACCGGACAGGGGGCATCCTACGAGCAGTACTTC. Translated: CSVTGQGASYEQYF.

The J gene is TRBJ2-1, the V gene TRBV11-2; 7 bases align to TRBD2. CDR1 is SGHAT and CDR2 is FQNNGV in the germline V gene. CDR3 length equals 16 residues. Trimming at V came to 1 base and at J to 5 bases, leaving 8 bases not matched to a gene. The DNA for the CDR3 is TGTGCCAGCAGCTTAGTCGCGGGAGTGATTAACAATGAGCAGTTCTTC. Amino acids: CASSLVAGVINNEQFF.

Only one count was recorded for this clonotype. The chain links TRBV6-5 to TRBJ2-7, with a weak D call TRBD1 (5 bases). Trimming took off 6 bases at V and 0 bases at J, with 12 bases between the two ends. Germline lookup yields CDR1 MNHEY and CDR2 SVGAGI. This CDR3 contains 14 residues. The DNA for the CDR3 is TGTGCCAGCAGACAGGTTAAGGGCTCCTACGAGCAGTACTTC. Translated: CASRQVKGSYEQYF.

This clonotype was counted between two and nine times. The CDR3 bases are TGTGCCAGCTCAACCTCAGGCTACGAGCAGTACTTC. This translates into CASSTSGYEQYF. The rearrangement links TRBV12-3 or TRBV12-4 to TRBJ2-7; D remains ambiguous. With 8 bases removed from V and 3 bases from J, the gap between germline ends came to 11 bases. The CDR3 length is 12 residues.

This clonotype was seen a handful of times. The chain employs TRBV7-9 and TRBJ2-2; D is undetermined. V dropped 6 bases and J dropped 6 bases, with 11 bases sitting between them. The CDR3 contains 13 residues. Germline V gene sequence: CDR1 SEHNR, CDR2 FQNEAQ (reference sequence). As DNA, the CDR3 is TGTGCCAGCAGTCCTTCTAGTTCCGGGGAGCTGTTTTTT. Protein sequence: CASSPSSSGELFF.

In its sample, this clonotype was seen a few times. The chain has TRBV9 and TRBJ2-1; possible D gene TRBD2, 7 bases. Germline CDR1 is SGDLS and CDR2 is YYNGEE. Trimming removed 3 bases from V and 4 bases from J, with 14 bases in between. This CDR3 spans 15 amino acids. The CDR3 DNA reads TGTGCCAGCAGCGGGGGGGCTAGCGGATACAATGAGCAGTTCTTC. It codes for CASSGGASGYNEQFF.

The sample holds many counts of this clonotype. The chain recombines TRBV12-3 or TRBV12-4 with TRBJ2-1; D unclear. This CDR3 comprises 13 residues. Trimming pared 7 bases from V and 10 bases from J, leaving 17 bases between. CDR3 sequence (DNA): TGTGCCAGCACCGTAGACGGTCTGGGGGAGCAGTTCTTC. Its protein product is CASTVDGLGEQFF.

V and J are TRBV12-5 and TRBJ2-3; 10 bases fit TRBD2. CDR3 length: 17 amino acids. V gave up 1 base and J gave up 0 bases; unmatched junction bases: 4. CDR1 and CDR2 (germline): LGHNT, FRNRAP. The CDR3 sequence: CASGLGASGGSTDTQYF. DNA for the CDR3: TGTGCTAGTGGTTTGGGGGCTAGCGGGGGTAGCACAGATACGCAGTATTTT.

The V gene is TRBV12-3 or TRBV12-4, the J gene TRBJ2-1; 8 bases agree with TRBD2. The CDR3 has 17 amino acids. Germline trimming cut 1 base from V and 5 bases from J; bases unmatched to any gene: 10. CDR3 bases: TGTGCCAGCAGTTTAGTAGTATGGCGGGGGGACCACAATGAGCAGTTCTTC. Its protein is CASSLVVWRGDHNEQFF.

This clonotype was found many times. The CDR3 nucleotides read TGCAGTGCTAGGGGGGGTAGCGAGAACAATGAGCAGTTCTTC. Protein product: CSARGGSENNEQFF. The chain has TRBV20-1 and TRBJ2-1; D possibly corresponds to TRBD2 (6 bases). Trimming removed 3 bases from V and 5 bases from J, with 14 bases in between. The CDR3 totals 14 residues. Per germline, CDR1 DFQATT and CDR2 SNEGSKA (reference sequence).

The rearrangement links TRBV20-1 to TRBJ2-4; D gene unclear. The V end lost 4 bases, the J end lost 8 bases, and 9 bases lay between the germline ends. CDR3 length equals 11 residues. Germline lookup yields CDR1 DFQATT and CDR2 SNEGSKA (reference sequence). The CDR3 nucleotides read TGCAGTGCTACCATTCGGGACATTCAGTACTTC. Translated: CSATIRDIQYF.

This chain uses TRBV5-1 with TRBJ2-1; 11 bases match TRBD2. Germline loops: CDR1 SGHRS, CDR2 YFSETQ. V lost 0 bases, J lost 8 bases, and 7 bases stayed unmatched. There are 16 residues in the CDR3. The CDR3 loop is CASSLALAGGLDEQFF. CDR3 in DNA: TGCGCCAGCAGCTTGGCCTTAGCGGGGGGGTTAGATGAGCAGTTCTTC.

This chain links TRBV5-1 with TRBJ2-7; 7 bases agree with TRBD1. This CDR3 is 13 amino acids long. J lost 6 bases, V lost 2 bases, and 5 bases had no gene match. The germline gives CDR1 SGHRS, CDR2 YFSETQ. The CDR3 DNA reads TGCGCCAGCAGCTTATCGGACAGGAGCGAGCAGTACTTC. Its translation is CASSLSDRSEQYF.

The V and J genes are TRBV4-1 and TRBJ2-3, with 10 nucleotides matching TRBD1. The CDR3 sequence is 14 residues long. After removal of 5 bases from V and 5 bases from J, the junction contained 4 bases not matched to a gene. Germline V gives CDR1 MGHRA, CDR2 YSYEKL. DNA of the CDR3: TGCGCCAGCAGCTTCCGGGACAGGGGAGATACGCAGTATTTT. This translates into CASSFRDRGDTQYF.

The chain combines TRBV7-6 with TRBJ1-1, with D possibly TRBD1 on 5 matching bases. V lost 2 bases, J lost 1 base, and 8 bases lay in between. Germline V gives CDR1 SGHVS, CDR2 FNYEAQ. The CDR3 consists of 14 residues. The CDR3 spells CASSLSGQNTEAFF. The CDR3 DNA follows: TGTGCCAGCAGCTTATCCGGACAGAACACTGAAGCTTTCTTT.

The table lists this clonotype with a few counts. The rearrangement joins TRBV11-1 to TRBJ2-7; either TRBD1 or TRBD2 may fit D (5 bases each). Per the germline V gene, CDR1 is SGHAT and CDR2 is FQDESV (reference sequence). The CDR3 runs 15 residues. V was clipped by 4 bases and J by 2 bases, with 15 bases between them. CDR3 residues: CASSSRAGVTYEQYF. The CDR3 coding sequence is TGTGCCAGCAGCTCCAGGGCCGGGGTTACCTACGAGCAGTACTTC.